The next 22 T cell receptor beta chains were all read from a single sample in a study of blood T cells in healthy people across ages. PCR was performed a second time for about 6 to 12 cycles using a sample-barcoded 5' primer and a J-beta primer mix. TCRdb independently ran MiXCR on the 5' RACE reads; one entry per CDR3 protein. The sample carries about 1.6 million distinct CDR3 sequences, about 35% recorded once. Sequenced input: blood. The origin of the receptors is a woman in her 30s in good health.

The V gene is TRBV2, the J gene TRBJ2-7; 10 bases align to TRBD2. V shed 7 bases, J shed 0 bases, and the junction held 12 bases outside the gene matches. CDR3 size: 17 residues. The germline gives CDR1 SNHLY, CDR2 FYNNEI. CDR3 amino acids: CASTGISGGLTSYEQYF. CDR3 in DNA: TGTGCCAGCACGGGGATTAGCGGGGGGCTAACCTCCTACGAGCAGTACTTC.

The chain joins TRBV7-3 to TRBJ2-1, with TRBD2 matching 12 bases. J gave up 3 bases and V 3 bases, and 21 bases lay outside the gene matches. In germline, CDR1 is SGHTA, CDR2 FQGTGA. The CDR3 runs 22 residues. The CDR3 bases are TGTGCCAGCAGCTTGTTGATGCAACCGGGACTAGCGGGCGTGCCACTCTACAATGAGCAGTTCTTC. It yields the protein CASSLLMQPGLAGVPLYNEQFF.

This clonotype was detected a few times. CDR3 nucleotide sequence: TGCAGTGCTAGAGATCCTCGACAGTTCTTCGGAGGCTACACCTTC. This translates into CSARDPRQFFGGYTF. The rearrangement uses TRBV20-1 and TRBJ1-2, with D perhaps matching TRBD1 (5 bases). Germline V gene sequence: CDR1 DFQATT, CDR2 SNEGSKA (reference sequence). This CDR3 contains 15 residues. Trimming stripped 0 bases from V and 8 bases from J, with 19 bases between.

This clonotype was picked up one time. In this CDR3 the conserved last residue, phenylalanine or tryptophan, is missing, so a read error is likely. The CDR3 region is CASSPRSGTDTQYL. DNA of the CDR3: TGTGCCAGCTCACCACGGAGCGGCACAGATACGCAGTATTTG. The chain combines TRBV18 with TRBJ2-3; D remains unclear. Trimming shortened V by 1 base and J by 1 base, and 6 bases separated the two germline ends. The CDR3 contains 14 residues. From germline, CDR1 is KGHSH and CDR2 LQKENI.

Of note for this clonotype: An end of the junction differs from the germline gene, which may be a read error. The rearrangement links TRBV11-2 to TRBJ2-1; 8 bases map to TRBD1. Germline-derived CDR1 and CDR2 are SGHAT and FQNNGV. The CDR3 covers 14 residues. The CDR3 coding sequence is TGTGCCGGCAGCTCATACAGGGGGTACAATGAGCAGTTCTTC. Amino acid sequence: CAGSSYRGYNEQFF.

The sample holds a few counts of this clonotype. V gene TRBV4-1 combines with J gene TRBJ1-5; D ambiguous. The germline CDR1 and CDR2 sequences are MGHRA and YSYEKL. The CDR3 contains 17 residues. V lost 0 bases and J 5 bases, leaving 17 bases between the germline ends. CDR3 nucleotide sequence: TGCGCCAGCAGCCAAGACAAGGGTTCAGAGGGATATCAGCCCCAGCATTTT. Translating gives CASSQDKGSEGYQPQHF.

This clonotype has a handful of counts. The CDR3 nucleotides are TGTGCCAGCAGCGGAGGGACAGGCCGGTCCTACGAGCAGTACTTC. Its translation: CASSGGTGRSYEQYF. This chain joins TRBV9 and TRBJ2-7; 8 positions agree with TRBD1. Germline assignment: CDR1 SGDLS and CDR2 YYNGEE. This CDR3 spans 15 amino acids. Trimming at V came to 3 bases and at J to 1 base, leaving 6 bases not matched to a gene.

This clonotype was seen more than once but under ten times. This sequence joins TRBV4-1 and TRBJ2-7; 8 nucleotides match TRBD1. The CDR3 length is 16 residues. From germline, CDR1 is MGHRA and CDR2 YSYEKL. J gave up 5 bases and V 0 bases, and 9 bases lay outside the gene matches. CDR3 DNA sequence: TGCGCCAGCAGCCAAGAAGGGACAGGCTATCCCAACGAGCAGTACTTC. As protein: CASSQEGTGYPNEQYF.

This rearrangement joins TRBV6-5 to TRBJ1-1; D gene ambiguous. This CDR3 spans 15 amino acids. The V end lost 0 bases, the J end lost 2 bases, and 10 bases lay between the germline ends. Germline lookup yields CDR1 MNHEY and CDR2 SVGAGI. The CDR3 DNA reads TGTGCCAGCAGTTACTCCCTACCGGTAAACACTGAAGCTTTCTTT. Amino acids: CASSYSLPVNTEAFF.

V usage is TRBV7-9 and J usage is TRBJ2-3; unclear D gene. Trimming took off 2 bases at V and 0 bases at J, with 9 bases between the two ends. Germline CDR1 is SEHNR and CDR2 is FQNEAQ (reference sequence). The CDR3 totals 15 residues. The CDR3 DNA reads TGTGCCAGCAGCTTACCAAGATGGAGCACAGATACGCAGTATTTT. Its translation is CASSLPRWSTDTQYF. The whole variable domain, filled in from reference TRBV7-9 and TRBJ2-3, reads DTGVSQNPRHKITKRGQNVTFRCDPISEHNRLYWYRQTLGQGPEFLTYFQNEAQLEKSRLLSDRFSAERPKGSFSTLEIQRTEQGDSAMYLCASSLPRWSTDTQYFGPGTRLTVL.

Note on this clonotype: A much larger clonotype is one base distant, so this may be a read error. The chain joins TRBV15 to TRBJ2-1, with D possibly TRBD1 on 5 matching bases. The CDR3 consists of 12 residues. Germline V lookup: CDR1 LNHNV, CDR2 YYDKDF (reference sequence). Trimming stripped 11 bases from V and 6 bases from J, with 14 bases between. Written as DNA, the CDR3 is TGTGCCTCAGGACCAGGGTGCAATGAGCAGTTCTTC. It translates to CASGPGCNEQFF.

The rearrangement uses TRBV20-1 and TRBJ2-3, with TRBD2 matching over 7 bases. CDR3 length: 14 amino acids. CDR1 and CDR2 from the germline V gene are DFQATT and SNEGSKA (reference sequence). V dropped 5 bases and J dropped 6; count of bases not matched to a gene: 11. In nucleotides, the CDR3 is TGCAGTGCTCCCACGGCGGGAGTGGGGGATACGCAGTATTTT. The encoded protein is CSAPTAGVGDTQYF.

The DNA for the CDR3 is TGTGCCACCAGCAGAGGCGGGAGCTCCTACAATGAGCAGTTCTTC. Translation: CATSRGGSSYNEQFF. The chain carries TRBV15 and TRBJ2-1, with 7 bases fitting TRBD2. Germline V gene lookup returns CDR1 LNHNV and CDR2 YYDKDF (reference sequence). V was pared by 1 base and J by 0 bases, with 0 bases of the junction left unmatched. The CDR3 consists of 15 residues.

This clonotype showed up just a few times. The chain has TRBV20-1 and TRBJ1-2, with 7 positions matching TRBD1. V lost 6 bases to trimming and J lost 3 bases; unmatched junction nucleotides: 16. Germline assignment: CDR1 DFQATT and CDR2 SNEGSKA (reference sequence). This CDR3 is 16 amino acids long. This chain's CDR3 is CSAPDRNYRGDYGYTF. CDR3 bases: TGCAGTGCACCCGACCGAAATTACAGGGGAGACTATGGCTACACCTTC.

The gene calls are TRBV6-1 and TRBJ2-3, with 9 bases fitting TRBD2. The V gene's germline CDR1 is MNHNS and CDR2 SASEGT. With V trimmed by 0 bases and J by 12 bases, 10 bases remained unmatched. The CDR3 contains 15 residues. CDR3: CASSEAVFGTSTQYF. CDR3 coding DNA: TGTGCCAGCAGTGAAGCGGTCTTCGGGACTAGCACCCAGTATTTT.

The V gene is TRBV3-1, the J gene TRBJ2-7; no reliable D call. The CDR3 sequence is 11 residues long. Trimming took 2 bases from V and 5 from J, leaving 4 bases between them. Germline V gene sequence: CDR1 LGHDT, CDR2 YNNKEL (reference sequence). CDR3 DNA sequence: TGTGCCAGCAGCCAACAAAACGAGCAGTACTTC. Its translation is CASSQQNEQYF.

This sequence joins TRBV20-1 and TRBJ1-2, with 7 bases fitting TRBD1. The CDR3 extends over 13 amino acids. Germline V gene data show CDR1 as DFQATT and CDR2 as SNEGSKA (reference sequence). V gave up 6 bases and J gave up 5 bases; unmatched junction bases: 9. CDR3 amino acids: CSASVGRGYGYTF. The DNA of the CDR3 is TGCAGTGCCTCCGTCGGCAGGGGGTATGGCTACACCTTC.

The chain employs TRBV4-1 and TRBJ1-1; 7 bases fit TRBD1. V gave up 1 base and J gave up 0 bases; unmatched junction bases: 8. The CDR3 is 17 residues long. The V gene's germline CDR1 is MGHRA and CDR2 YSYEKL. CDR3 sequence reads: CASSQGLTGSMNTEAFF. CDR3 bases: TGCGCCAGCAGCCAAGGTCTGACAGGGAGCATGAACACTGAAGCTTTCTTT.

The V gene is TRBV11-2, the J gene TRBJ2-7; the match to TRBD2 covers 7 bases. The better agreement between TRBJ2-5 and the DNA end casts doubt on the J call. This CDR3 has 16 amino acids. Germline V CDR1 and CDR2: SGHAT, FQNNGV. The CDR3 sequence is CASSLSLASGGGTQYF. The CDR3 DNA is TGTGCCAGCAGCTTATCACTAGCGTCGGGTGGCGGGACCCAGTACTTC.

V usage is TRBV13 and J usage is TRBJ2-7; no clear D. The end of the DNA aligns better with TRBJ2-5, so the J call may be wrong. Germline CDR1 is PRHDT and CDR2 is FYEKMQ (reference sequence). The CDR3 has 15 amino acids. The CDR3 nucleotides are TGTGCCAGCAGCCCAAGGACGCGATCGTATGAGACCCAGTACTTC. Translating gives CASSPRTRSYETQYF.

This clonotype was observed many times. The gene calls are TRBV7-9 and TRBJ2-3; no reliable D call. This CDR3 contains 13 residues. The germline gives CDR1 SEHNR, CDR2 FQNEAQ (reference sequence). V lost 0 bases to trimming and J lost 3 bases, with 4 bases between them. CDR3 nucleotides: TGTGCCAGCAGCTTAGCGATAACAGATACGCAGTATTTT. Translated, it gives CASSLAITDTQYF.

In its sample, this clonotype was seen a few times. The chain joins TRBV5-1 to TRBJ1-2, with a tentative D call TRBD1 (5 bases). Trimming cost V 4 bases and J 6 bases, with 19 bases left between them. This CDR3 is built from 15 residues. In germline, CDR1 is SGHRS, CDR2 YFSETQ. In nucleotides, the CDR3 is TGCGCCAGCAGCCTGGATGGGCAGGGTCCCCATGGCTACACCTTC. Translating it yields CASSLDGQGPHGYTF.